These T cell receptor beta chains were read from a single sample in a study of cytomegalovirus exposure and HLA in healthy donors. Measured with immunoSEQ multiplex PCR; TCRdb has only the in-frame clones, and not every one. Among tens of thousands of clones listed, approximately 86% were seen once. The sample taken for sequencing was PBMCs. These receptor sequences come from a man aged 30-40 years in good health and CMV-seronegative. Each CDR3 is given with its conserved first and last residue. Each record gives: clone size, D gene, V gene, J gene, CDR3 DNA, CDR3 protein. A D gene is named only where the DNA matches it firmly. Only some rows state a clone size, as once, few, many or a class for expanded clones.

-	-	TRBV2	TRBJ2-7	TGTGCCAGCAGTGAAGCGACAGACCGGGTGCAGTACTTC	CASSEATDRVQYF
once	-	TRBV4-3	TRBJ1-2	TGCGCCAGCAGCCAAGATCAGGGTTCAAACTATGGCTACACCTTC	CASSQDQGSNYGYTF
-	-	TRBV9	TRBJ1-3	TGTGCCAGCAGCCCCGACAGGAGAAACACCATATATTTT	CASSPDRRNTIYF
-	-	TRBV6-4	TRBJ2-5	TGTGCCAGCAACCAGGGGTGCTTGGAGACCCAGTACTTC	CASNQGCLETQYF
-	-	TRBV28	TRBJ1-1	TGTGCCAGCCGGGGGGGCGATGGCACTGAAGCTTTCTTT	CASRGGDGTEAFF
few	-	TRBV4-1	TRBJ2-2	TGCGCCAGCAGCGTTCAGGCAATGGACACCGGGGAGCTGTTTTTT	CASSVQAMDTGELFF
few	TRBD2	TRBV11-3	TRBJ2-3	TGTGCCAGCAGCAGCGGGAGTACAGCCGAGATGGATACGCAGTATTTT	CASSSGSTAEMDTQYF
-	-	TRBV19	TRBJ1-4	TGTGCCAGTAGTATAAGGTATCAGGCCCGTTTAGTCGTGGAAAAACTGTTTTTT	CASSIRYQARLVVEKLFF
-	-	TRBV18	TRBJ2-5	TGTGCCAGCTCACCACCTAGTAGGGGAGAGACCCAGTACTTC	CASSPPSRGETQYF
few	-	TRBV19	TRBJ2-7	TGTGCCAGTAGGAAGGACGGGGCCTACGAGCAGTACTTC	CASRKDGAYEQYF
many	TRBD2	TRBV4-2	TRBJ2-7	TGTGCCAGCAGCCAAGAATCAATAGCGGGCAGCTCCTACGAGCAGTACTTC	CASSQESIAGSSYEQYF
-	-	TRBV2	TRBJ2-3	TGTGCCAGCAGTGAAAGGCGGCTAGCGACCACAGATACGCAGTATTTT	CASSERRLATTDTQYF
-	TRBD1	TRBV28	TRBJ2-1	TGTGCCAGCAGCCTCGGGACAGCAGGTGAGCAGTTCTTC	CASSLGTAGEQFF
-	-	TRBV4-1	TRBJ1-2	TGCGCCAGCAGCCAGGGAATCCGGGACACACCACGAGGCTACACCTTC	CASSQGIRDTPRGYTF
-	-	TRBV7-3	TRBJ2-7	TGTGCCAGCAGCGAGGGTCCCTCCTACGAGCAGTACTTC	CASSEGPSYEQYF
-	TRBD1	TRBV18	TRBJ2-2	TGTGCCAGCTCACCCCTAAGGACAGGGGCGTTATATCAGAACACCGGGGAGCTGTTTTTT	CASSPLRTGALYQNTGELFF
-	TRBD2	TRBV27	TRBJ2-1	TGTGCCAGCAGTTTATTGGGACTAGCGGGGAATGAGCAGTTCTTC	CASSLLGLAGNEQFF
-	TRBD2	TRBV14	TRBJ2-3	TGTGCCAGTACTCGGACTAGCGGCCCAGATACGCAGTATTTT	CASTRTSGPDTQYF
-	TRBD1	TRBV27	TRBJ2-7	TGTGCCAGCAGTTTACGCAGGGGGTCCTTCTACGAGCAGTACTTC	CASSLRRGSFYEQYF
once	TRBD1	TRBV7-2	TRBJ2-3	TGTGCCAGCAGCCAGCAAGGGGGCGGGTTAGCAGATACGCAGTATTTT	CASSQQGGGLADTQYF
-	TRBD1	TRBV27	TRBJ1-1	TGTGCCAGCAGTGAGGACAGGGGAAGAACTGAAGCTTTCTTT	CASSEDRGRTEAFF
-	TRBD2	TRBV13	TRBJ2-3	TGTGCCACCCACCCAAGACTAGCGGGGACAGATACGCAGTATTTT	CATHPRLAGTDTQYF
once	TRBD1	TRBV7-9	TRBJ2-3	TGTGCCAGCTGCCCGGGACAGGGCACAGATACGCAGTATTTT	CASCPGQGTDTQYF
-	-	TRBV7-2	TRBJ2-1	TGTGCCAGCAGCCCGTCACAGGGAGTTGAGCAGTTCTTC	CASSPSQGVEQFF
-	-	TRBV7-2	TRBJ2-3	TGTGCCAGCAGCCCTAGTAGGGGTCTGGGCACAGATACGCAGTATTTT	CASSPSRGLGTDTQYF
-	-	TRBV28	TRBJ2-7	TGTGCCAGCAGTTTTCAACTCGAGCAGTACTTC	CASSFQLEQYF
-	TRBD2	TRBV6-4	TRBJ2-1	TGTGCCAGCAGTGAGTATAGCGGGAGTGGTGAGCAGTTCTTC	CASSEYSGSGEQFF
-	TRBD1	TRBV25-1	TRBJ2-5	TGTGCCAGCAGTTCCCCGTACCGGGACAGCCAAGAGACCCAGTACTTC	CASSSPYRDSQETQYF
-	-	TRBV4-2	TRBJ1-1	TGTGCCAGCAGCCAAGACGGGATTGAAGCTTTCTTT	CASSQDGIEAFF
-	TRBD1	TRBV7-8	TRBJ1-1	TGTGCCAGCAGCTTAACACCGGGACAGGGTGTGAGAGCTTTCTTT	CASSLTPGQGVRAFF
-	-	TRBV11-3	TRBJ1-1	TGTGCCAGCAGCAGGGGAGGGTCGGACACTGAAGCTTTCTTT	CASSRGGSDTEAFF
few	-	TRBV9	TRBJ1-1	TGTGCCAGCAGCGATGGGCAGGGTACTGAAGCTTTCTTT	CASSDGQGTEAFF
-	TRBD1	TRBV14	TRBJ1-1	TGTGCCAGCAGCCAAGATAAGGGGACAGTGAACACTGAAGCTTTCTTT	CASSQDKGTVNTEAFF
-	-	TRBV9	TRBJ2-3	TGTGCCAGCAGCCCAGGAGGGTTTTATACAGATACGCAGTATTTT	CASSPGGFYTDTQYF
-	-	TRBV2	TRBJ1-1	TGTGCCAGCAGTTCGGACAGCAACACTGAAGCTTTCTTT	CASSSDSNTEAFF
-	TRBD2	TRBV7-3	TRBJ2-3	TGTGCCAGCAGCTTATATCCTAGCGGGAGAGGCACAGATACGCAGTATTTT	CASSLYPSGRGTDTQYF
-	-	TRBV6-5	TRBJ2-5	TGTGCCAGCAGTTACCAGACAGCGCAAGAGACCCAGTACTTC	CASSYQTAQETQYF
-	-	TRBV7-9	TRBJ2-3	TGTGCCAGCAGCGATAAGGACTATCCAGATACGCAGTATTTT	CASSDKDYPDTQYF
-	TRBD2	TRBV27	TRBJ2-1	TGTGCCAGCAGTTTATCCAAATACCCTAGCGGGTACCTTGTGCAGTTCTTC	CASSLSKYPSGYLVQFF
-	-	TRBV4-2	TRBJ1-2	TGTGCCAGCAGCCAAGGTCAGGGGTTGGGAAACTATGGCTACACCTTC	CASSQGQGLGNYGYTF
-	-	TRBV6-1	TRBJ1-3	TGTGCCAGCAGCCGGTTGCTCTACTCTGGAAACACCATATATTTT	CASSRLLYSGNTIYF